This T cell receptor (beta chain) was documented in a study of radiotherapy plus CTLA-4 blockade in lung cancer. About the research overall: Patients showed objective responses in under 20% of cases, and disease control was achieved by approximately 30%.

Profiled with immunoSEQ multiplex PCR; TCRdb holds only in-frame clones, not every one. The top ten hold approximately 24% of the sample, which has some 27,000 clones, about 77% seen once. The germline V gene has CDR1 SGHTA and CDR2 FQGNSA. V lost 5 bases, J lost 10 bases, and 21 bases lay in between. The CDR3 has 15 residues. People whose metastatic non-small-cell lung cancer was chemo-refractory got focal radiation along with CTLA-4 blockade by ipilimumab. On this clone: The antigen remains unidentified.

Notes on the study in general: Per reports, early blood T cell clone dynamics, plus interferon-beta, forecast response most strongly. Tumor-origin TCR clones grew in blood after radiotherapy plus ipilimumab.

The receptor's source is a human donor with non-small cell lung cancer that progressed on radiotherapy plus ipilimumab. V gene TRBV7-2 combines with J gene TRBJ2-1; D gene uncertain. The sequences come from peripheral blood, collected from a patient treated with radiotherapy plus ipilimumab. Written as DNA, the CDR3 is TGTGCCAGCAGCCCAGACTCTGCCGAGATAGGGGAGCAGTTCTTC. Residues: CASSPDSAEIGEQFF.